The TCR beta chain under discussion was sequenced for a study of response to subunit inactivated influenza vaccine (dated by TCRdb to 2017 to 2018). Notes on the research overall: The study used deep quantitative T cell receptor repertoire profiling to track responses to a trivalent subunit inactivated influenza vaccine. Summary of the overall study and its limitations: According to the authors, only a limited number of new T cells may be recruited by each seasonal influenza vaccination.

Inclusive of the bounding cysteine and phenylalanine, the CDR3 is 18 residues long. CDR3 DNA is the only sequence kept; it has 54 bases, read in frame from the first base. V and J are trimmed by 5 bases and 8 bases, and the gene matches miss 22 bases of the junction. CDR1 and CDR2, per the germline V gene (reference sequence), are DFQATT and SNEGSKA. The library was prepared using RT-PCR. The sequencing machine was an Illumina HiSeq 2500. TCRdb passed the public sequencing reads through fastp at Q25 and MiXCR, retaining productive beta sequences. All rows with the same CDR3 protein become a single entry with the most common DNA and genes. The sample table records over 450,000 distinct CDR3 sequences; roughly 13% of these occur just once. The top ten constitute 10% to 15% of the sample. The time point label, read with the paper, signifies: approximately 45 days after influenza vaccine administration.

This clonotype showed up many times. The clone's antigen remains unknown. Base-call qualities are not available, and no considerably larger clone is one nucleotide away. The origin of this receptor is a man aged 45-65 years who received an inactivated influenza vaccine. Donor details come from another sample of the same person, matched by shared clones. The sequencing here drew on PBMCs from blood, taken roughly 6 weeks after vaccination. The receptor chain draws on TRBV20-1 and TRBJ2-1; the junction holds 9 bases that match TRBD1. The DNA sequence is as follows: TGCAGTGCTGGCCCTGCGACCCCATACAGGGGGCATGGGGATGAGCAGTTCTTC. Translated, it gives CSAGPATPYRGHGDEQFF.